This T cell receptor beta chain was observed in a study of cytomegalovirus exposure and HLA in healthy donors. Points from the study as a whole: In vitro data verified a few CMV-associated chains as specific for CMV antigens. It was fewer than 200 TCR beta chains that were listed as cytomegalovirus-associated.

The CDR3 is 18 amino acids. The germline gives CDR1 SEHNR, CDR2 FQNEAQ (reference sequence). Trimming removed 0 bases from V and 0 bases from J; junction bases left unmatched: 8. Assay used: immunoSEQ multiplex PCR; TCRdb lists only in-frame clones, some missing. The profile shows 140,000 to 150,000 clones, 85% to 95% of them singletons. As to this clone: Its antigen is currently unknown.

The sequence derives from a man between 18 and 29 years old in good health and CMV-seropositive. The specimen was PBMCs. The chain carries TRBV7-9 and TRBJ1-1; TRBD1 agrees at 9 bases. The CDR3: CASSLAGQGAGMNTEAFF. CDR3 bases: TGTGCCAGCAGCTTAGCGGGACAGGGAGCGGGAATGAACACTGAAGCTTTCTTT.